These 10 T cell receptor beta chains were all obtained from the same sample, sequenced in a study of tumor and adjacent non-tumor tissue in lung cancer. RNA was extracted from bulk tissue without any cell sorting. TCRbeta libraries were built with three rounds of nested PCR, modified from ARM-PCR. Each CDR3 protein gets one entry after TCRdb re-called the multiplex PCR reads with MiXCR. The sample lists about 85,000 distinct CDR3 sequences, about three fifths seen once, with about 15% in the top ten. The specimen was lung tumor tissue. Receptors were obtained from a man between 65 and 79 years old with non-small cell lung cancer.

As for this clonotype: Its ends do not fully match the called genes, so a read error is possible. The CDR3 loop is CTSTGLATGELFF. The CDR3 bases are TGTACCAGCACTGGACTAGCGACCGGGGAGCTGTTTTTT. The rearrangement joins TRBV2 to TRBJ2-2; 9 nucleotides match TRBD2. This CDR3 comprises 13 residues. CDR1 is SNHLY and CDR2 is FYNNEI in the germline V gene.

Comments on this clonotype: A single base separates this from a much larger clone, so it may be a read error. The chain has TRBV7-8 and TRBJ2-5; TRBD1 agrees at 7 bases. This CDR3 region has 14 residues. Per germline, CDR1 SGHVS and CDR2 FQNEAQ. The CDR3 DNA reads as TGTGCCAGCAGCTTAAGACAGGGACCAGAGGCCCAGTACTTC. Translating it yields CASSLRQGPEAQYF.

This clonotype was detected only a few times. The chain is built from TRBV6-1 and TRBJ2-1, with 11 positions matching TRBD2. The germline gives CDR1 MNHNS, CDR2 SASEGT. The CDR3 is 16 amino acids. The ends lost 4 bases at V and 9 bases at J; junction bases unmatched: 11. This CDR3 reads CASSALAGVTNSEQFF. DNA of the CDR3: TGTGCCAGCAGTGCACTAGCGGGGGTGACCAACAGTGAGCAGTTCTTC.

In this sample, this clonotype turned up a few times. This chain joins TRBV30 and TRBJ2-5, with D possibly matching TRBD2 (6 bases). The ends were cut back, 4 bases at V and 2 bases at J, with 14 bases in the middle. The CDR3 spans 14 residues. Germline lookup yields CDR1 GTSNPN and CDR2 SVGIG (reference sequence). This chain's CDR3 is CAWNVGGEQETQYF. DNA for the CDR3: TGTGCCTGGAATGTAGGCGGGGAACAAGAGACCCAGTACTTC.

The V call is TRBV28, the J call TRBJ2-7, with D perhaps given as TRBD1 or TRBD2 (5 bases each). Germline V lookup: CDR1 MDHEN, CDR2 SYDVKM. Trimming removed 6 bases from V and 4 bases from J, with 16 bases in between. The CDR3 extends over 14 amino acids. The CDR3 region is CASRLTLAGYEQYF. DNA of the CDR3: TGTGCCAGCAGATTAACCCTAGCAGGGTACGAGCAGTACTTC.

As for this clonotype: One end of the junction is discordant with germline, which a read error may explain. The V gene is TRBV11-1, the J gene TRBJ2-5, with 9 bases fitting TRBD2. From germline, CDR1 is SGHAT and CDR2 FQDESV (reference sequence). The CDR3 loop spans 14 amino acids. The CDR3, as DNA: TGTGTCAGCCATAATCCGCTAGCGGGGGAGACCCAGTACTTC. Translating it yields CVSHNPLAGETQYF.

Regarding this clonotype: Given a much more abundant clone one base away, this may be a read error. The J gene is TRBJ2-7, the V gene TRBV6-1; D not resolved. Germline CDR1 is MNHNS and CDR2 is SASEGT. V was cut by 8 bases and J by 3 bases, with 8 bases left in between. The CDR3 is 11 residues long. CDR3 nucleotide sequence: TGTGCCAGCCGGGTACTCTACGAGCAGTACTTC. Its translation is CASRVLYEQYF.

Turning to this clonotype: Since a much larger clone is just one base distant, this may be a read error. The genes are TRBV6-5 and TRBJ2-3; 12 bases fit TRBD1. J was trimmed by 4 bases and V by 6 bases; bases with no gene match: 8. This CDR3 has 16 amino acids. The germline V gene encodes CDR1 MNHEY and CDR2 SVGAGI. The CDR3 spells CASSRGTGGAADTQYF. CDR3 nucleotides: TGTGCCAGCAGCCGGGGGACAGGGGGCGCAGCAGATACGCAGTATTTT.

On this clonotype itself: The junction departs from the called germline gene at one end, perhaps through a read error. The rearrangement uses TRBV11-2 and TRBJ1-6; 7 bases match TRBD1. In germline, CDR1 is SGHAT, CDR2 FQNNGV. This CDR3 is 15 amino acids long. The CDR3 DNA reads TGTGCCAGCAGCGCTAGTGACAGGGTATTTTTACCCCACCACTTT. It yields the protein CASSASDRVFLPHHF.

In DNA, the CDR3 is TGTGCCAGCAATCCGACCGAAGGCAGGGCGAGCTATGGCTACACCTTC. Its translation: CASNPTEGRASYGYTF. The V call is TRBV5-5, the J call TRBJ1-2, with D maybe TRBD1 (5 bases). Trimming pared 6 bases from V and 4 bases from J, leaving 22 bases between. Germline V gene data show CDR1 as SGHKS and CDR2 as YYEKEE (reference sequence). The CDR3 spans 16 residues.